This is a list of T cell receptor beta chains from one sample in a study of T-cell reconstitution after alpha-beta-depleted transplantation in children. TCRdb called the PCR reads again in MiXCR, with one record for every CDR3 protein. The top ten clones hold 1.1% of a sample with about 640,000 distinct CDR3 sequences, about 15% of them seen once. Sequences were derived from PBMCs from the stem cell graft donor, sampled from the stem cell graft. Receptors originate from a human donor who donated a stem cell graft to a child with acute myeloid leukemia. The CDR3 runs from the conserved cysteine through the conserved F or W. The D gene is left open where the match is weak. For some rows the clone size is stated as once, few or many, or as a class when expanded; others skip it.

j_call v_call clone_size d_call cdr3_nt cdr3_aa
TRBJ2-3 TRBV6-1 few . TGTGCCAGCAGTGAAGGGGGGGACTCAGATACGCAGTATTTT CASSEGGDSDTQYF
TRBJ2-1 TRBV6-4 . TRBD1 TGTGCCAGCAAGGGGGCCTCTAACAGGAAAGACAATGAGCAGTTCTTC CASKGASNRKDNEQFF
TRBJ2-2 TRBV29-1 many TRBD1 TGCAGCGTTGAACGACAGGGTGGCACCGGGGAGCTGTTTTTT CSVERQGGTGELFF
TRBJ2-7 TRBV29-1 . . TGCAGCGTTGCCCGGGACGGCTACGAGCAGTACTTC CSVARDGYEQYF
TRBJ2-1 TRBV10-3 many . TGTGCCATCAGTGAGTCGGGAGGCAATGAGCAGTTCTTC CAISESGGNEQFF
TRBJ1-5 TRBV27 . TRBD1 TGTGCCAGCAGTTTATTTGGAGGGGGCTTTGTACAGCCCCAGCATTTT CASSLFGGGFVQPQHF
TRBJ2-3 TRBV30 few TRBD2 TGTGCCTGTGCACTTACGGGGGGTGCAGATACGCAGTATTTT CACALTGGADTQYF
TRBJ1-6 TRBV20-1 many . TGCAGTGCTAAGGGGGACGGCTCCTATAATTCACCCCTCCACTTT CSAKGDGSYNSPLHF
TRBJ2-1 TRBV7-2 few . TGTGCCAGCAGCCTCCAGGGGAGTTTATACAATGAGCAGTTCTTC CASSLQGSLYNEQFF
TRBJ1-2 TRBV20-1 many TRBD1 TGCAGTGTCCCCCAACAGGGGAACTATGGCTACACCTTC CSVPQQGNYGYTF
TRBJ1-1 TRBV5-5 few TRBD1 TGTGCCAGCAGCCCTCCGGACAGGTGGATTGAAGCTTTCTTT CASSPPDRWIEAFF
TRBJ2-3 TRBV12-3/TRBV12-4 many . TGTGCCAGCAGTTTGGGGTTAGCGGATACGCAGTATTTT CASSLGLADTQYF
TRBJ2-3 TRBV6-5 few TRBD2 TGTGCCAGCAGTTACGGCGGGGGGAAAACAGATACGCAGTATTTT CASSYGGGKTDTQYF
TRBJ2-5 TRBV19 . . TGTGCCAGTAGTATGGGGAGACAGCGCTGGGGAGAGACCCAGTACTTC CASSMGRQRWGETQYF
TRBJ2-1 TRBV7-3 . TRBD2 TGTGCCAGCAGCTTAAGGTGGGGTCTAGCGGATTACAATGAGCAGTTCTTC CASSLRWGLADYNEQFF
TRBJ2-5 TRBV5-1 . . TGCGCCAGCAGCGACGGGTCCAGTTATTCGGAGACCCAGTACTTC CASSDGSSYSETQYF
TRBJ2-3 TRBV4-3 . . TGCGCCAGCAGCCAAGACAGATCCGGGGGGCCGATCACAGATACGCAGTATTTT CASSQDRSGGPITDTQYF
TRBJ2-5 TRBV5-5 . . TGTGCCAGCAGCAGTTTGCTTTCTATCCAAGAGACCCAGTACTTC CASSSLLSIQETQYF
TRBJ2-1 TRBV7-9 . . TGTGCCAGCAGCTTGCTAGGGGTTAGTTCCTACAATGAGCAGTTCTTC CASSLLGVSSYNEQFF
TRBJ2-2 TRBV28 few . TGTGCCAGCCTAGGCGGGGTGACCGGGGAGCTGTTTTTT CASLGGVTGELFF
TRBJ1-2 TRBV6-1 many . TGTGCCAGCAGTGTAACAAGCCCTTCAAACTATGGCTACACCTTC CASSVTSPSNYGYTF
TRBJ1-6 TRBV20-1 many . TGCAGTGCTAGATTACGACCGGGTTCCAGGGATTCACCCCTCCACTTT CSARLRPGSRDSPLHF